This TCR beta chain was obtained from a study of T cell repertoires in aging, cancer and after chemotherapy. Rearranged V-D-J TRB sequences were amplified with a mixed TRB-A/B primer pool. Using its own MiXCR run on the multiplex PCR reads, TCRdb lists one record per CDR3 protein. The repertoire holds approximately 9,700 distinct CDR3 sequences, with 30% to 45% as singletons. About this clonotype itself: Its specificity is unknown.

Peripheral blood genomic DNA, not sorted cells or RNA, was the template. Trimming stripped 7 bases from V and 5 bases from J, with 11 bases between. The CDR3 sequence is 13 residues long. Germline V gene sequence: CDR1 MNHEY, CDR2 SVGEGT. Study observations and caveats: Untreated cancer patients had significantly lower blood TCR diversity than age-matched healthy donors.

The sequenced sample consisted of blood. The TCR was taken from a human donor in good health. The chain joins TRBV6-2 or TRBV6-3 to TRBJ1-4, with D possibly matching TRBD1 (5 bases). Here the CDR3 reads CASMTQGNEKLFF. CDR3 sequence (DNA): TGTGCCAGCATGACGCAGGGCAATGAAAAACTGTTTTTT.